The clone carrying this T cell receptor (beta chain) occurred once. The entry originates in a study of blood T cell repertoires in COVID-19. Study-wide background: There were acute and convalescent COVID-19 samples, and they came from the United States, Italy and Spain. The analysed material was cDNA or gDNA that came from T cells, B-cell-depleted T cells, or PBMCs.

Assay used: immunoSEQ multiplex PCR; TCRdb lists only in-frame clones, some missing. The sample contains about 270,000 clones, roughly 85% of which appear only once. The source material was peripheral blood. The clonotype originates from a woman aged 18-29 years with acute or convalescent COVID-19.

The CDR3 DNA reads as TGTGCCAGCTCACCTCCGGTGTTAGCGGGGACTTACAATGAGCAGTTCTTC. Translated: CASSPPVLAGTYNEQFF. The V and J genes are TRBV18 and TRBJ2-1; 8 bases align to TRBD2. Per germline, CDR1 KGHSH and CDR2 LQKENI. The CDR3 is made up of 17 amino acids. J was trimmed by 4 bases and V by 3 bases; bases with no gene match: 11.